This T cell receptor beta chain was sequenced during a study of Graves' ophthalmopathy and Graves' hyperthyroidism. Findings and caveats of the study: In blood, most expanded thyroid clonotypes above 0.001 frequency were also detected.

A note on this clonotype: As yet, its antigen is unknown.

From RNA, the CDR3 regions of TCR beta chains were amplified and sequenced. Amplification began with first-round RT-PCR using HTBI primers, then second-round multiplex PCR was performed. TCRdb passed the multiplex PCR reads through MiXCR, listing each CDR3 protein once. The table has a few hundred thousand distinct CDR3 sequences, roughly 17% seen once. V lost 7 bases and J 5 bases, leaving 14 bases between the germline ends. Germline V CDR1 and CDR2: MGHDK, SYGVNS. CDR3 length: 13 amino acids. The specimen was peripheral blood. The source is an adult woman with stable Graves' hyperthyroidism. The gene calls are TRBV25-1 and TRBJ1-1; maybe TRBD1 (6 bases). CDR3 in DNA: TGTGCCAGCACACACGAAAGGGGGACTGAAGCTTTCTTT. It encodes CASTHERGTEAFF.